Each of the 30 T cell receptor beta chains below was sequenced from the same sample in a study of OX40 agonist ivuxolimab in advanced cancers. Profiled with immunoSEQ multiplex PCR; TCRdb holds only in-frame clones, not every one. The data contain tens of thousands of clones, 80% to 90% of them singletons. The source material was CD4+ or CD8+ T cells sorted from blood, sampled in a trial of the OX40 agonist ivuxolimab. These receptors were collected from an adult with an advanced solid tumor such as melanoma, head and neck, liver or kidney cancer.

J is TRBJ2-7 and V is TRBV2; D perhaps matches TRBD2 (5 bases). This CDR3 contains 15 residues. Trimming removed 8 bases from V and 6 bases from J, with 23 bases in between. The germline gives CDR1 SNHLY, CDR2 FYNNEI. DNA of the CDR3: TGTGCCAGCGGCTCGGAGCGGAGCCGTTCGGGCGAGCAGTACTTC. The encoded protein is CASGSERSRSGEQYF.

The genes are TRBV28 and TRBJ2-5; D is possibly TRBD1 or TRBD2 (5 bases each). Germline values: CDR1 MDHEN, CDR2 SYDVKM. This CDR3 has 14 residues. Trimming took 5 bases from V and 4 from J, leaving 14 bases between them. The CDR3 protein is CASSGRGVGETQYF. CDR3 nucleotides: TGTGCCAGCAGTGGTCGGGGCGTGGGAGAGACCCAGTACTTC.

The V call is TRBV6-5, the J call TRBJ2-1; D is undetermined. Germline lookup yields CDR1 MNHEY and CDR2 SVGAGI. With 6 bases removed from V and 4 bases from J, the gap between germline ends came to 7 bases. The CDR3 sequence is 12 residues long. The CDR3 DNA sequence: TGTGCCAGCAGGAGGAGATACAATGAGCAGTTCTTC. This translates into CASRRRYNEQFF.

This clone was seen only a few times. V gene TRBV11-3 combines with J gene TRBJ2-7, with 7 bases identical to TRBD2. The CDR3 covers 14 residues. V was pared by 1 base and J by 0 bases, with 0 bases of the junction left unmatched. Germline loops: CDR1 SGHNT, CDR2 YENEEA. This CDR3 reads CASSLASGSYEQYF. The DNA of the CDR3 is TGTGCCAGCAGCTTAGCTAGCGGCTCCTACGAGCAGTACTTC.

The V call is TRBV19, the J call TRBJ2-3, with 11 bases identical to TRBD2. Germline assignment: CDR1 LNHDA and CDR2 SQIVND (reference sequence). The CDR3 is made up of 17 amino acids. The V gene end was trimmed by 7 bases and the J gene end by 6 bases; junction bases not matched to a gene: 15. This CDR3 reads CASKDPGLAVYDDTQYF. CDR3 DNA sequence: TGTGCCAGTAAAGATCCGGGACTAGCGGTATATGATGATACGCAGTATTTT.

The rearrangement uses TRBV15 and TRBJ2-2; the match to TRBD1 covers 9 bases. CDR1 LNHNV and CDR2 YYDKDF come from the germline V gene (reference sequence). The CDR3 sequence is 16 residues long. V lost 3 bases, J lost 7 bases, and 9 bases stayed unmatched. This CDR3 reads CATSRDRGTEGGELFF. In nucleotides, the CDR3 is TGTGCCACCAGCAGGGACAGGGGTACAGAAGGCGGGGAGCTGTTTTTT.

J is TRBJ2-1 and V is TRBV30; D is possibly TRBD2 (5 bases). This CDR3 contains 11 residues. The V gene's germline CDR1 is GTSNPN and CDR2 SVGIG (reference sequence). V dropped 4 bases and J dropped 13 bases, with 14 bases sitting between them. The CDR3 DNA is TGTGCCTGGATAAATCGGGAAAGACAGTTCTTC. It yields the protein CAWINRERQFF. Combining the CDR3 with reference TRBV30 and TRBJ2-1 gives the whole variable domain SQTIHQWPATLVQPVGSPLSLECTVEGTSNPNLYWYRQAAGRGLQLLFYSVGIGQISSEVPQNLSASRPQDRQFILSSKKLLLSDSGFYLCAWINRERQFFGPGTRLTVL.

The CDR3 DNA follows: TGTGCCAGCAATAGGGGTAGGGGCAATCAGCCCCAGCATTTT. Its protein is CASNRGRGNQPQHF. J is TRBJ1-5 and V is TRBV2; the D gene is possibly TRBD1 (5 bases). This CDR3 is built from 14 residues. The germline CDR1 and CDR2 sequences are SNHLY and FYNNEI. The V end was cut by 7 bases, the J end by 2 bases, with 12 bases between.

The gene calls are TRBV7-2 and TRBJ2-3; D unclear. The V gene's germline CDR1 is SGHTA and CDR2 FQGNSA. There are 13 residues in the CDR3. V was cut by 1 base and J by 2 bases, with 4 bases left in between. CDR3 sequence reads: CASSLGVTDTQYF. The CDR3 DNA reads as TGTGCCAGCAGCTTAGGCGTCACAGATACGCAGTATTTT.

This clone was observed a handful of times. The rearrangement joins TRBV2 to TRBJ1-2, with D maybe TRBD1 (5 bases). Trimming took off 6 bases at V and 2 bases at J, with 7 bases between the two ends. The CDR3 is 12 amino acids. The germline V gene has CDR1 SNHLY and CDR2 FYNNEI. CDR3 sequence reads: CASRRGNYGYTF. The CDR3, as DNA: TGTGCCAGCAGGAGGGGAAACTATGGCTACACCTTC. Using reference TRBV2 and TRBJ1-2 for the parts outside the CDR3, the full variable domain is EPEVTQTPSHQVTQMGQEVILRCVPISNHLYFYWYRQILGQKVEFLVSFYNNEISEKSEIFDDQFSVERPDGSNFTLKIRSTKLEDSAMYFCASRRGNYGYTFGSGTRLTVV.

The chain joins TRBV7-2 to TRBJ1-5, with D perhaps matching TRBD1 (6 bases). The V gene's germline CDR1 is SGHTA and CDR2 FQGNSA. Deletions cut 3 bases from V and 4 bases from J, with 10 bases between. This CDR3 spans 14 amino acids. The CDR3 DNA is TGTGCCAGCAGCTTCGCCGGACAGAATCAGCCCCAGCATTTT. Its protein is CASSFAGQNQPQHF.

This chain joins TRBV11-2 and TRBJ2-1; 15 nucleotides match TRBD2. The germline V gene encodes CDR1 SGHAT and CDR2 FQNNGV. The CDR3 covers 17 residues. With V trimmed by 5 bases and J by 15 bases, 17 bases remained unmatched. The CDR3 reads CASSPADPGLAGGKGFF. For the CDR3, the DNA is TGTGCCAGCAGCCCTGCAGATCCGGGACTAGCGGGAGGAAAGGGGTTCTTC.

The V gene is TRBV7-9, the J gene TRBJ2-3, with 8 bases identical to TRBD2. With V trimmed by 5 bases and J by 9 bases, 19 bases remained unmatched. Per germline, CDR1 SEHNR and CDR2 FQNEAQ (reference sequence). The CDR3 spans 17 residues. Written as DNA, the CDR3 is TGTGCCAGCAGCCCGGGGGGTGCTAGCGGGCTCCGGGCCACGCAGTATTTT. Protein sequence: CASSPGGASGLRATQYF.

The J gene is TRBJ1-1, the V gene TRBV5-1, with unresolved D. V lost 4 bases and J lost 1, with 11 bases in between. There are 14 residues in the CDR3. Germline V lookup: CDR1 SGHRS, CDR2 YFSETQ. The CDR3 loop is CASSPAGQNTEAFF. CDR3 coding DNA: TGCGCCAGCAGCCCTGCCGGGCAGAACACTGAAGCTTTCTTT.

The V and J genes are TRBV6-5 and TRBJ1-1; TRBD1 agrees at 8 bases. This CDR3 contains 15 residues. Germline CDR1 and CDR2: MNHEY and SVGAGI. V dropped 0 bases and J dropped 1; count of bases not matched to a gene: 1. CDR3 residues: CASSYSGQANTEAFF. The CDR3 DNA sequence: TGTGCCAGCAGTTACTCGGGACAGGCGAACACTGAAGCTTTCTTT.

The chain carries TRBV11-3 and TRBJ2-1, with D perhaps TRBD2 (7 bases). The ends were cut back, 5 bases at V and 3 bases at J, with 14 bases in the middle. This CDR3 contains 15 residues. Per germline, CDR1 SGHNT and CDR2 YENEEA. CDR3 nucleotide sequence: TGTGCCAGCAGCCGGGGAGGGGGGCGCTACAATGAGCAGTTCTTC. It is translated as CASSRGGGRYNEQFF.

The chain couples TRBV2 to TRBJ2-1, with a possible D match to TRBD2 (6 bases). The CDR3 consists of 14 residues. CDR1 and CDR2 from the germline V gene are SNHLY and FYNNEI. The V gene lost 8 bases and the J gene lost 2 bases, with 13 bases spanning the gap. In nucleotides, the CDR3 is TGTGCCAGCGTGCGGGAACCCCCCTACAATGAGCAGTTCTTC. The encoded protein is CASVREPPYNEQFF.

This chain links TRBV29-1 with TRBJ2-3; the match to TRBD1 covers 7 bases. V lost 6 bases and J lost 6; bases outside the gene matches: 21. CDR1 and CDR2 (germline): SQVTM, ANQGSEA. The CDR3 is 17 residues long. The CDR3 DNA reads as TGCAGCGTACCCATCACAACCAGGGGGAGTGTATGGGATACGCAGTATTTT. This encodes CSVPITTRGSVWDTQYF.

The rearrangement joins TRBV5-1 to TRBJ2-3; 8 bases line up with TRBD2. Germline CDR1 is SGHRS and CDR2 is YFSETQ. V gave up 2 bases and J gave up 2 bases; unmatched junction bases: 1. The CDR3 covers 14 residues. CDR3 loop: CASSFSGTTDTQYF. CDR3 bases: TGCGCCAGCAGCTTTAGCGGGACCACAGATACGCAGTATTTT.

The CDR3 DNA reads TGTGCCAGCAGACGGGAGATCTACGAGCAGTACTTC. Its translation: CASRREIYEQYF. V is TRBV28 and J is TRBJ2-7; weak D call: TRBD2 (6 bases). The CDR3 runs to 12 residues. The V gene lost 6 bases and the J gene lost 3 bases, with 9 bases spanning the gap. Germline CDR1 reads MDHEN; CDR2 reads SYDVKM. Combining the CDR3 with reference TRBV28 and TRBJ2-7 gives the whole variable domain DVKVTQSSRYLVKRTGEKVFLECVQDMDHENMFWYRQDPGLGLRLIYFSYDVKMKEKGDIPEGYSVSREKKERFSLILESASTNQTSMYLCASRREIYEQYFGPGTRLTVT.

Comment on this clone: Other DNA sequences in the same sample also yield this CDR3. V usage is TRBV10-3 and J usage is TRBJ1-5; D is unresolved. Trimming shortened V by 6 bases and J by 0 bases, and 12 bases separated the two germline ends. Germline V gene lookup returns CDR1 ENHRY and CDR2 SYGVKD. The CDR3 has 15 amino acids. The CDR3 is CAISRDKYSNQPQHF. CDR3 bases: TGTGCCATCAGCCGCGACAAGTATAGCAATCAGCCCCAGCATTTT.

The V call is TRBV19, the J call TRBJ2-7; possibly TRBD1 or TRBD2 for D (6 bases each). Trimming shortened V by 7 bases and J by 6 bases, and 16 bases separated the two germline ends. CDR3 length equals 13 residues. Germline CDR1 is LNHDA and CDR2 is SQIVND (reference sequence). The CDR3 protein is CASTNSGGLEQYF. The DNA for the CDR3 is TGTGCCAGTACCAATTCTGGGGGGCTCGAGCAGTACTTC.

The chain has TRBV5-4 and TRBJ1-4; D is unresolved. Germline V gives CDR1 SGHNT, CDR2 YYREEE (reference sequence). The CDR3 extends over 13 amino acids. The V gene lost 5 bases and the J gene lost 7 bases, with 12 bases spanning the gap. CDR3 coding DNA: TGTGCCAGCAGTCGTCCGGCGGGTGAAAAACTGTTTTTT. Amino acids: CASSRPAGEKLFF.

V is TRBV5-6 and J is TRBJ2-1; D uncertain. This CDR3 contains 15 residues. V was shortened by 0 bases and J by 1 base, with 8 bases between the two germline ends. The germline V gene encodes CDR1 SGHDT and CDR2 YYEEEE. The CDR3 is CASSLDTSSYNEQFF. DNA for the CDR3: TGTGCCAGCAGCTTGGATACTTCATCCTACAATGAGCAGTTCTTC.

Remarks on this clone: The identical CDR3 is also encoded by other nucleotide sequences in the sample. The genes are TRBV6-4 and TRBJ1-1; D is uncertain. Germline CDR1 reads MRHNA; CDR2 reads SNTAGT. The V and J ends lost 2 bases and 2 bases respectively, with 6 bases between them. This CDR3 has 13 amino acids. CDR3 DNA sequence: TGTGCCAGCAGTGACCAGCCAAACACTGAAGCTTTCTTT. Translated: CASSDQPNTEAFF.

This chain joins TRBV5-1 and TRBJ1-4; a weak D match, TRBD1 (5 bases). Germline loops: CDR1 SGHRS, CDR2 YFSETQ. The CDR3 sequence is 15 residues long. The V gene lost 0 bases and the J gene lost 8 bases, with 14 bases spanning the gap. CDR3 loop: CASSLAGEGVEKLFF. The DNA for the CDR3 is TGCGCCAGCAGCTTGGCGGGGGAAGGGGTAGAAAAACTGTTTTTT.

This sequence joins TRBV28 and TRBJ2-7, with D possibly matching TRBD1 (6 bases). V was pared by 5 bases and J by 1 base, with 15 bases between. Germline CDR1 MDHEN, CDR2 SYDVKM. This CDR3 is 15 amino acids long. DNA for the CDR3: TGTGCCAGCAGTACACAGGGTAGGGGGTCCTACGAGCAGTACTTC. Residues: CASSTQGRGSYEQYF. Based on the CDR3 plus reference TRBV28 and TRBJ2-7, the full variable domain is DVKVTQSSRYLVKRTGEKVFLECVQDMDHENMFWYRQDPGLGLRLIYFSYDVKMKEKGDIPEGYSVSREKKERFSLILESASTNQTSMYLCASSTQGRGSYEQYFGPGTRLTVT.

The chain employs TRBV7-3 and TRBJ2-2, with TRBD2 matching over 7 bases. The CDR3 spans 16 residues. V shed 1 base, J shed 5 bases, and the junction held 7 bases outside the gene matches. Germline V gene sequence: CDR1 SGHTA, CDR2 FQGTGA. CDR3 loop: CASSLRSGKGTGELFF. The CDR3 DNA is TGTGCCAGCAGCTTAAGAAGCGGGAAGGGTACCGGGGAGCTGTTTTTT.

The rearrangement links TRBV7-2 to TRBJ2-3, with 8 bases lining up with TRBD1. With V trimmed by 5 bases and J by 0 bases, 4 bases remained unmatched. Germline-derived CDR1 and CDR2 are SGHTA and FQGNSA. The CDR3 consists of 15 residues. Written as DNA, the CDR3 is TGTGCCAGCAGCACGAGACAGGGGAGCACAGATACGCAGTATTTT. This translates into CASSTRQGSTDTQYF.

The gene calls are TRBV10-3 and TRBJ2-7; 9 nucleotides align to TRBD1. The CDR3 is made up of 14 amino acids. Germline V gene data show CDR1 as ENHRY and CDR2 as SYGVKD. J lost 5 bases, V lost 7 bases, and 9 bases had no gene match. The CDR3 DNA reads as TGTGCCATCACCATGGGACAGGGCAGGAACGAGCAGTACTTC. It translates to CAITMGQGRNEQYF.